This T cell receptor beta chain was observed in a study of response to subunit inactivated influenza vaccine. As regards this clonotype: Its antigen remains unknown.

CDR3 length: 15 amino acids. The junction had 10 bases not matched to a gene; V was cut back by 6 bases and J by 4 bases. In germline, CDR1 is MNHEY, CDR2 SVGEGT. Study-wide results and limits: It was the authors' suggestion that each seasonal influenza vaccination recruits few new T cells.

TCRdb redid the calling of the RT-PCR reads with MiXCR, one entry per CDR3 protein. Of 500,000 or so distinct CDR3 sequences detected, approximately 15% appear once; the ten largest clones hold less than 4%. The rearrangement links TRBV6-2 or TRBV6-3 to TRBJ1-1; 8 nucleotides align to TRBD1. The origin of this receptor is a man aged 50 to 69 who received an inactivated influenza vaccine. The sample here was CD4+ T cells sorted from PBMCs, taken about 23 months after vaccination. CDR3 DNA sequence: TGTGCCAGCAGACAGCACCCCGACAGGGGCACTGAAGCTTTCTTT. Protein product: CASRQHPDRGTEAFF.